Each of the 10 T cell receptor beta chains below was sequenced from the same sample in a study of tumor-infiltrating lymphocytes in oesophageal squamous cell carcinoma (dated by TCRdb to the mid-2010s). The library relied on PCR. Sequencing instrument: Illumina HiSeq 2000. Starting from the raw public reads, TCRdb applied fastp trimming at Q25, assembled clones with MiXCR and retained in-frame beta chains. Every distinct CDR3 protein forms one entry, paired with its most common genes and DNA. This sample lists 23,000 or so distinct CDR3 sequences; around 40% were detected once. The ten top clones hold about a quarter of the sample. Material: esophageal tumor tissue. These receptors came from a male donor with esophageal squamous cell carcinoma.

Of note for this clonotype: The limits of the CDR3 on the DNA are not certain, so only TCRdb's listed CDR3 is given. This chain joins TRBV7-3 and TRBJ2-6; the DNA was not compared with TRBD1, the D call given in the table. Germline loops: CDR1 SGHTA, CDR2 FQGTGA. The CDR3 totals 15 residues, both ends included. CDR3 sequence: CANRPRETRDPVLRF.

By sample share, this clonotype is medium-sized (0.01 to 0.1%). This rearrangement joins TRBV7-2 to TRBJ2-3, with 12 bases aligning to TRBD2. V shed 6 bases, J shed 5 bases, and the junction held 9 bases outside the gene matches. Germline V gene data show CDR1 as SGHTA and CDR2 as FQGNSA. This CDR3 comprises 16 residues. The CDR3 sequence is CASSFSSGGAKDTQYF. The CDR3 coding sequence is TGTGCCAGCAGTTTTTCTAGCGGGGGGGCAAAAGATACGCAGTATTTT.

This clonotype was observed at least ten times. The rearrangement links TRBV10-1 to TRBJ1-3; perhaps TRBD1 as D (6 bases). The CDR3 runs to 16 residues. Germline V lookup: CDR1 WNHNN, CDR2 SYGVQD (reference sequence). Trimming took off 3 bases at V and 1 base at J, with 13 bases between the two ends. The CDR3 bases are TGCGCCAGCAGTGAAGGAGGGCAGGGGTCTGGAAACACCATATATTTT. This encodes CASSEGGQGSGNTIYF.

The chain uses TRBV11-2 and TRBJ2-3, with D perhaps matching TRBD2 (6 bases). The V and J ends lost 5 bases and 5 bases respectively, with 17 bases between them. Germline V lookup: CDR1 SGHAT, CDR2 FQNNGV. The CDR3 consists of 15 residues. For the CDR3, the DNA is TGTGCCAGCAGCCCAATAGGAGGGGTGGGAGATACGCAGTATTTT. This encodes CASSPIGGVGDTQYF.

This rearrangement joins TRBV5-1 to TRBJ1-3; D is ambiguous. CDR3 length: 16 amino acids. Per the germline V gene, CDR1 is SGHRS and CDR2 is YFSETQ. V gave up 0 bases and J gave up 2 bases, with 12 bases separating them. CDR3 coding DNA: TGCGCCAGCAGCTTGGGGGCCAGGCTGACTGGAAACACCATATATTTT. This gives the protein CASSLGARLTGNTIYF.

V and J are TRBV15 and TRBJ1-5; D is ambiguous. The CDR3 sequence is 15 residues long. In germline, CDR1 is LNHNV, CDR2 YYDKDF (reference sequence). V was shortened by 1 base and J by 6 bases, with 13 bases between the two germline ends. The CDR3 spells CATSRGVGEGQPQHF. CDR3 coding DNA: TGTGCCACCAGCAGAGGGGTCGGGGAAGGTCAGCCCCAGCATTTT.

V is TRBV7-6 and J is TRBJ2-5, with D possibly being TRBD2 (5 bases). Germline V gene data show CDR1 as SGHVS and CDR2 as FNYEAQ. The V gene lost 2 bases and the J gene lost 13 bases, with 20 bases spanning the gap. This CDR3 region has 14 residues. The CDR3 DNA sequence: TGTGCCAGCAGCTTAATGTCGAACACCGGGGAGCTGTACTTC. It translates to CASSLMSNTGELYF.

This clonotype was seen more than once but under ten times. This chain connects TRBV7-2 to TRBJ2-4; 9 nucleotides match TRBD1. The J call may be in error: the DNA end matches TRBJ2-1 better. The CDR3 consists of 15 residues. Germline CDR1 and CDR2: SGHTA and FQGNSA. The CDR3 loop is CASSLEQGAYNEQFF. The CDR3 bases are TGTGCCAGCAGCTTAGAACAGGGGGCGTACAATGAGCAGTTCTTC.

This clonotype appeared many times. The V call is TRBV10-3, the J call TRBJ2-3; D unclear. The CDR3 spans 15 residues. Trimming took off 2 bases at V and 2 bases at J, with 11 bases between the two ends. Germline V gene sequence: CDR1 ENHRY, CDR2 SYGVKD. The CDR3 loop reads CAISEQITVTDTQYF. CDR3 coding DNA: TGTGCCATCAGTGAGCAGATCACGGTCACAGATACGCAGTATTTT.

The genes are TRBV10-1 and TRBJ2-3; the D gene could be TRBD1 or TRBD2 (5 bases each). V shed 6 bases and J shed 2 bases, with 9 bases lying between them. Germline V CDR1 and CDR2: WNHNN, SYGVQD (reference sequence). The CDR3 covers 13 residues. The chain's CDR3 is CASRRDHTDTQYF. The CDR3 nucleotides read TGCGCCAGCAGACGGGACCACACAGATACGCAGTATTTT.